The rows below give T cell receptor beta chains drawn from one sample of a study of T cell repertoires in cytomegalovirus infection. TCRdb itself ran the reads through MiXCR, one entry per CDR3 protein. This sample has fewer than 550,000 distinct CDR3 sequences; 10% to 12% occur once, and the top ten carry approximately 10%. Sequencing was performed on PBMCs. These receptors came from a human donor in good health (CMV status not recorded). Some clones in this sample may be carry-over from other donors' samples. Both conserved end residues are part of each CDR3. For some rows the clone size is stated as once, few or many, or as a class when expanded; others skip it.

V gene,clone size,CDR3 protein
TRBV20-1,many,CSGQEGFSTDTQYF
TRBV3-1,.,CASSQEIPTGANTEAFF
TRBV20-1,.,CSARGRADIYEQYF
TRBV7-3,.,CASSVTIPAGDNEQFF
TRBV28,many,CASSLGTGDIETQYF
TRBV2,many,CASNFGRQETQYF
TRBV5-1,.,CASSNPHKGRYTEAFF
TRBV6-1,many,CASGRETDTIYF
TRBV19,many,CASSIAISGSVSYNEQFF
TRBV5-6,many,CASSEGRREYGYTF
TRBV6-6,.,CASSEGLETQYF
TRBV12-3/TRBV12-4,many,CASSVKMMDRGLIYGYTF
TRBV28,few,CASSLEGQVQFF
TRBV20-1,many,CSARGPTGWDIQYF
TRBV20-1,few,CSARGPVRNTEAFF
TRBV28,few,CASSSTTGLQRWHTEAFF
TRBV6-5,many,CASSYFSRAGGPYTQYF
TRBV20-1,.,CSAPRTSAPWNEQFF
TRBV20-1,.,CSAPRPPYNEQFF
TRBV7-9,.,CASTPGYTF
TRBV25-1,.,CASRQTGRHYEQYF
TRBV4-2,many,CASSQETDNSPLHF
TRBV20-1,many,CSALGQGIFGYTF
TRBV28,many,CATSSPPGGYGYTF
TRBV20-1,few,CSARGQKAGLYEQFF
TRBV28,.,CASSRTGGGTGELFF
TRBV25-1,many,CASSRSGLAGGLGSYNEQFF
TRBV11-2,many,CASSSWPSGESTGELFF
TRBV29-1,.,CSVSVPQGAGTGELFF
TRBV5-6,many,CASSREVEQFF
TRBV28,many,CASIWGTGNQPQHF
TRBV2,.,CASSLQGVGDSPLHF
TRBV6-2/TRBV6-3,many,CASNSNSYEQYF
TRBV7-8,many,CASSPSGFYYNEQFF
TRBV11-3,few,CASSLGGVDEQFF
TRBV6-2/TRBV6-3,many,CASSYGLTEVGTEAFF
TRBV3-1,.,CASSPRGGPAGGYTF
TRBV27,many,CASSLGQGNSNQPQHF
TRBV7-3,many,CASSSNPRGNTGELFF
TRBV4-2,many,CASRPSGSSTDEQYF
TRBV6-2/TRBV6-3,few,CASSYSRTGGIPQHF
TRBV7-2,many,CASSLERVTQYF
TRBV15,.,CATSRDQRSSYNEQFF
TRBV5-1,.,CASSFRDRVFGANVLTF
TRBV4-2,.,CASSQEKRSGELFF
TRBV10-3,.,CAISESGDGTDTQYF
TRBV7-2,many,CASSLSGRYYEQYF
TRBV3-1,few,CASSQTRGRTIYF
TRBV11-2,many,CASSPLRREDTQYF
TRBV7-6,many,CASSSMDTSHENEQYF
TRBV27,few,CASSKPGSYGYTF
TRBV6-6,few,CASREGGPSYNEQFF
TRBV5-6,many,CASSRGRVLNTEAFF
TRBV5-6,many,CASSLMAGGLQPQHF
TRBV5-4,few,CASSNRQGANTEAFF
TRBV7-2,many,CASSLEFRADTQYF
TRBV2,once,CASSPGTHLRSESRQTQYF
TRBV20-1,.,CSAREAGIGELFF
TRBV11-2,few,CASSLGTSTEQFF
TRBV7-9,many,CASRETSGPSYEQYF